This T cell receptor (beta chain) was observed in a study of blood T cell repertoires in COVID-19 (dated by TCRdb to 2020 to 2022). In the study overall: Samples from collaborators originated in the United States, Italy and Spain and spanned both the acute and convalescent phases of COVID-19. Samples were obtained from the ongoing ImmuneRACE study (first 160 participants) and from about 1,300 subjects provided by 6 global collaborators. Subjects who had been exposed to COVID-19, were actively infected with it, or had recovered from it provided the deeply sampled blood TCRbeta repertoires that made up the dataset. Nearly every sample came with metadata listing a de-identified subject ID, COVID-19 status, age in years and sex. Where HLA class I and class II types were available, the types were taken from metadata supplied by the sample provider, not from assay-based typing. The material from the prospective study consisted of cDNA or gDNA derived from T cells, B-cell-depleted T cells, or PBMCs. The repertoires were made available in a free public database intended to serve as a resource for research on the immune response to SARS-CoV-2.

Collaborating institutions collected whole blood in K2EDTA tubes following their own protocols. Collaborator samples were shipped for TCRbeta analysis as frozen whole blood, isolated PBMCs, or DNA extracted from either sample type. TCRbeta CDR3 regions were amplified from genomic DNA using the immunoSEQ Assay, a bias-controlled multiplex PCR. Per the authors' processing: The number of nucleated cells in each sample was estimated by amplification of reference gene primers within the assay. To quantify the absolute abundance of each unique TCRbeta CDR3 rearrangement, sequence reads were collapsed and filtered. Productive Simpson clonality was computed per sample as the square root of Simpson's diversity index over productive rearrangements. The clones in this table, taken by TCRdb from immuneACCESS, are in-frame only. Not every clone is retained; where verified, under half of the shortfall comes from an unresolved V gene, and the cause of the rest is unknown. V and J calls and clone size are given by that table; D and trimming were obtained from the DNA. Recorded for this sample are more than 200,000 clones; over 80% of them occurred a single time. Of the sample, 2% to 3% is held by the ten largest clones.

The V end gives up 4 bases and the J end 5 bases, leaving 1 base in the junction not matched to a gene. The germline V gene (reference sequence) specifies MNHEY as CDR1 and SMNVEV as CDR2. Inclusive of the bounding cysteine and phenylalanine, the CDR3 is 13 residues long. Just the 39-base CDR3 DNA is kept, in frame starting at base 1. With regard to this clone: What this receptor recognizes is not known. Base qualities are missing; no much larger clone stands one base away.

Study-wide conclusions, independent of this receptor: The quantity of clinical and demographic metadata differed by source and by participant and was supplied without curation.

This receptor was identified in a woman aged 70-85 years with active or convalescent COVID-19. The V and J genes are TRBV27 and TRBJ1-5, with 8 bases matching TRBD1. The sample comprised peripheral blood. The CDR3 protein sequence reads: CASSSTGDQPQHF. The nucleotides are TGTGCCAGCAGTTCGACAGGGGATCAGCCCCAGCATTTT.